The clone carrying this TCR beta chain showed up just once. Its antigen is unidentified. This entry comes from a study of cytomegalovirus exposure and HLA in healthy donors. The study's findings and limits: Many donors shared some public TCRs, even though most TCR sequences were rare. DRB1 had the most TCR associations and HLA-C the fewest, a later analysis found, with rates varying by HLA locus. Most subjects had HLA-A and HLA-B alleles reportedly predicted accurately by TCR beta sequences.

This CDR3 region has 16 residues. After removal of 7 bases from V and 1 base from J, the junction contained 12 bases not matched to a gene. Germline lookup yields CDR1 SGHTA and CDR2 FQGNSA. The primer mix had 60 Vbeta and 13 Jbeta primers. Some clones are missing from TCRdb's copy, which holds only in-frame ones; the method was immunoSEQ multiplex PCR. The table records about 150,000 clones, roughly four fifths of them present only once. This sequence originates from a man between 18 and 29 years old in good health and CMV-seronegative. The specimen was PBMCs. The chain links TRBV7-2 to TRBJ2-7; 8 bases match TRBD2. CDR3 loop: CASTAGSGGSSYEQYF. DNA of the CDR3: TGTGCCAGCACCGCCGGATCGGGAGGGAGTTCCTACGAGCAGTACTTC.